These 17 T cell receptor beta chains were sequenced from one sample in a study of blood T cell repertoires in COVID-19. Profiled with immunoSEQ multiplex PCR; TCRdb holds only in-frame clones, not every one. The table includes approximately 400,000 clones, about 88% detected once. Specimen: PBMCs or T cells enriched from blood (not recorded which). The receptors derive from a woman aged 18-29 years who had recovered from COVID-19.

The J gene is TRBJ1-2, the V gene TRBV7-2; tentatively, D is TRBD1 (6 bases). This CDR3 spans 12 amino acids. V lost 7 bases and J lost 2, with 8 bases in between. Germline lookup yields CDR1 SGHTA and CDR2 FQGNSA. The CDR3 DNA is TGTGCCAGCAACCAGGGGAACTATGGCTACACCTTC. Protein product: CASNQGNYGYTF.

The chain joins TRBV5-6 to TRBJ2-4; 7 bases are shared with TRBD1. V dropped 0 bases and J dropped 0; count of bases not matched to a gene: 9. CDR1 and CDR2 (germline): SGHDT, YYEEEE. The CDR3 contains 18 residues. CDR3 DNA sequence: TGTGCCAGCAGCTTGGCCCCGCACAGGGGAGTAGCCAAAAACATTCAGTACTTC. It codes for CASSLAPHRGVAKNIQYF.

The genes are TRBV4-1 and TRBJ1-6; TRBD1 is a possible D gene (6 bases). Germline V lookup: CDR1 MGHRA, CDR2 YSYEKL. The CDR3 runs to 17 residues. V lost 4 bases, J lost 6 bases, and 19 bases lay in between. The CDR3 is CASSLPGSGAGNSPLHF. DNA for the CDR3: TGCGCCAGCAGCCTGCCTGGATCAGGGGCGGGTAATTCACCCCTCCACTTT.

The rearrangement uses TRBV10-3 and TRBJ2-7, with 7 nucleotides matching TRBD1. CDR1 ENHRY and CDR2 SYGVKD come from the germline V gene. This CDR3 comprises 13 residues. The junction had 7 bases not matched to a gene; V was cut back by 7 bases and J by 4 bases. CDR3 nucleotide sequence: TGTGCCATCAACACAGGGGCTCCATACGAGCAGTACTTC. This sequence encodes CAINTGAPYEQYF.

The rearrangement uses TRBV6-6 and TRBJ1-1; maybe TRBD1 (6 bases). The CDR3 runs to 13 residues. Germline V gene lookup returns CDR1 MNHNY and CDR2 SVGAGI (reference sequence). V shed 6 bases and J shed 4 bases, with 12 bases lying between them. This CDR3 reads CASRQGGSTEAFF. DNA for the CDR3: TGTGCCAGCAGACAGGGCGGTAGCACTGAAGCTTTCTTT.

The genes are TRBV7-2 and TRBJ2-7; perhaps TRBD2 as D (6 bases). Trimming removed 4 bases from V and 12 bases from J, with 19 bases in between. Germline loops: CDR1 SGHTA, CDR2 FQGNSA. This CDR3 contains 13 residues. The CDR3 here is CASSYTGTPLLYF. CDR3 nucleotide sequence: TGTGCCAGCAGCTATACCGGGACTCCACTTTTGTACTTC.

This chain links TRBV6-2 or TRBV6-3 with TRBJ1-4; maybe TRBD1 (6 bases). Trimming removed 2 bases at V and 5 bases at J, with 24 bases between. Germline V gene sequence: CDR1 MNHEY, CDR2 SVGEGT. The CDR3 extends over 19 amino acids. CDR3 loop: CASSYPYGQFVRTNEKLFF. The CDR3 nucleotides are TGTGCCAGCAGTTACCCCTATGGACAGTTTGTCAGAACGAATGAAAAACTGTTTTTT.

This chain uses TRBV5-1 with TRBJ2-3; 10 bases align to TRBD1. Trimming took 0 bases from V and 2 from J; bases not matched to a gene: 3. Germline V CDR1 and CDR2: SGHRS, YFSETQ. This CDR3 spans 16 amino acids. As DNA, the CDR3 is TGCGCCAGCAGCTTGGGGGGGACAGGGGCCACAGATACGCAGTATTTT. This gives the protein CASSLGGTGATDTQYF.

The V gene is TRBV4-2, the J gene TRBJ1-5; D is possibly TRBD1 (6 bases). CDR3 length equals 15 residues. Germline values: CDR1 LGHNA, CDR2 YNFKEQ. Between the trimmed V and J ends, which lost 4 bases and 9 bases, there was a span of 19 bases. Here the CDR3 DNA reads TGTGCCAGCAGCCTCTTAGGGGGAAGTGAATGGCCCCAGCATTTT. Encoded protein: CASSLLGGSEWPQHF.

The chain has TRBV4-1 and TRBJ1-2; weak D call: TRBD1 (5 bases). The germline CDR1 and CDR2 sequences are MGHRA and YSYEKL. Trimming left V 0 bases short and J 4 bases short, with 15 bases between. The CDR3 length is 16 residues. CDR3: CASSQERDAGFYGYTF. In DNA form, the CDR3 reads TGCGCCAGCAGCCAAGAGAGGGACGCGGGGTTCTATGGCTACACCTTC.

CDR3 sequence (DNA): TGTGCCAGCAGCCCGCGCCTGGGGCTCTATGGCTACACCTTC. Translating gives CASSPRLGLYGYTF. This rearrangement joins TRBV13 to TRBJ1-2, with D possibly being TRBD1 (5 bases). V was trimmed by 5 bases and J by 4 bases, leaving 14 bases between them. From germline, CDR1 is PRHDT and CDR2 FYEKMQ (reference sequence). The CDR3 consists of 14 residues.

This clone showed up just once. J is TRBJ2-7 and V is TRBV7-6; 7 bases agree with TRBD1. CDR1 and CDR2 (germline): SGHVS, FNYEAQ. V lost 4 bases and J lost 4; bases outside the gene matches: 10. CDR3 size: 15 residues. CDR3 loop: CASSSMRQGVYEQYF. Written as DNA, the CDR3 is TGTGCCAGCAGCTCCATGCGTCAGGGGGTTTACGAGCAGTACTTC.

The chain couples TRBV11-1 to TRBJ2-1, with 7 bases lining up with TRBD1. The ends lost 5 bases at V and 9 bases at J; junction bases unmatched: 13. The CDR3 is made up of 15 amino acids. The germline V gene encodes CDR1 SGHAT and CDR2 FQDESV (reference sequence). The CDR3 region has the DNA TGTGCCAGCAGCACTACCCGGACAGGATCTGGTGAGCAGTTCTTC. This encodes CASSTTRTGSGEQFF.

The CDR3 bases are TGTGCCACCAGTCTTTCAGGTCGCTTCAATCAGCCCCAGCATTTT. This sequence encodes CATSLSGRFNQPQHF. The gene calls are TRBV24-1 and TRBJ1-5; D gene uncertain. The CDR3 contains 15 residues. CDR1 KGHDR and CDR2 SFDVKD come from the germline V gene. Trimming left V 6 bases short and J 3 bases short, with 14 bases between.

This chain uses TRBV2 with TRBJ2-7, with 8 positions matching TRBD2. In germline, CDR1 is SNHLY, CDR2 FYNNEI. Losses at the gene ends were 6 bases for V and 2 bases for J; bases not matched to a gene: 9. This CDR3 has 15 residues. The chain's CDR3 is CASRPNREGAYEQYF. CDR3 sequence (DNA): TGTGCCAGCAGGCCTAATCGGGAGGGGGCCTACGAGCAGTACTTC.

This rearrangement joins TRBV7-9 to TRBJ2-1; D is perhaps TRBD2 (6 bases). Trimming took off 1 base at V and 6 bases at J, with 10 bases between the two ends. There are 14 residues in the CDR3. Germline lookup yields CDR1 SEHNR and CDR2 FQNEAQ (reference sequence). CDR3 nucleotide sequence: TGTGCCAGCAGCTTAGGGGGTAGCGGCAATGAGCAGTTCTTC. The encoded protein is CASSLGGSGNEQFF.

The genes are TRBV30 and TRBJ1-2, with D perhaps TRBD1 (6 bases). Trimming left V 8 bases short and J 2 bases short, with 15 bases between. The length of the CDR3 is 13 residues. Germline-derived CDR1 and CDR2 are GTSNPN and SVGIG (reference sequence). CDR3 in DNA: TGTGCCAGGCAACAGGGACGAAACTATGGCTACACCTTC. Translated: CARQQGRNYGYTF. The full variable domain, in which reference TRBV30 and TRBJ1-2 provide the parts outside the CDR3, is SQTIHQWPATLVQPVGSPLSLECTVEGTSNPNLYWYRQAAGRGLQLLFYSVGIGQISSEVPQNLSASRPQDRQFILSSKKLLLSDSGFYLCARQQGRNYGYTFGSGTRLTVV.